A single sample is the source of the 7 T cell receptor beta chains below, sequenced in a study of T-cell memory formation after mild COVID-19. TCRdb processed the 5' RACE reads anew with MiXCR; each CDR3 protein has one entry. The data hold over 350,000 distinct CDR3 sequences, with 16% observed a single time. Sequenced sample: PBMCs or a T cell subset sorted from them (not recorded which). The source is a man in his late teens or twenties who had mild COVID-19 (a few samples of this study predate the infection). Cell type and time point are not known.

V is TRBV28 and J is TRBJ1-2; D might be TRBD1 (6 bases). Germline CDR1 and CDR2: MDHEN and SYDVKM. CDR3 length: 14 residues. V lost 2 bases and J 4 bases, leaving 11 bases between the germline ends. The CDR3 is CASSLPTGPYGYTF. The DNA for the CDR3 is TGTGCCAGCAGTTTACCGACAGGCCCCTATGGCTACACCTTC.

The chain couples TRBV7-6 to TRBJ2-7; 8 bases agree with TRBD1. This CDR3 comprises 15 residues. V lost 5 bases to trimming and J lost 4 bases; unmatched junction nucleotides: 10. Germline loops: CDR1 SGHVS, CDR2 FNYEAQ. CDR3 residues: CASSLLGTGRYEQYF. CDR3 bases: TGTGCCAGCAGCCTTCTAGGGACAGGTCGGTACGAGCAGTACTTC. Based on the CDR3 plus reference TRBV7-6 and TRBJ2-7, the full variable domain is GAGVSQSPRYKVTKRGQDVALRCDPISGHVSLYWYRQALGQGPEFLTYFNYEAQQDKSGLPNDRFSAERPEGSISTLTIQRTEQRDSAMYRCASSLLGTGRYEQYFGPGTRLTVT.

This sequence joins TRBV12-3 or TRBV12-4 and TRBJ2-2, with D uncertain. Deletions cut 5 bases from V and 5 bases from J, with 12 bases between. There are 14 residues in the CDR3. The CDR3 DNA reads TGTGCCAGCAGTCCGCCTCCGAGGACCGGGGAGCTGTTTTTT. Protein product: CASSPPPRTGELFF.

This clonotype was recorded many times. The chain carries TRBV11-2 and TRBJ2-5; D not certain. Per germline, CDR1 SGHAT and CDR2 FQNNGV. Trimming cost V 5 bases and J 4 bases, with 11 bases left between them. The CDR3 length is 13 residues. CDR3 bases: TGTGCCAGCAGCCCAAACCAACTAGAGACCCAGTACTTC. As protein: CASSPNQLETQYF. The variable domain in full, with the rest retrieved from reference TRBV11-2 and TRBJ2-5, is EAGVAQSPRYKIIEKRQSVAFWCNPISGHATLYWYQQILGQGPKLLIQFQNNGVVDDSQLPKDRFSAERLKGVDSTLKIQPAKLEDSAVYLCASSPNQLETQYFGPGTRLLVL.

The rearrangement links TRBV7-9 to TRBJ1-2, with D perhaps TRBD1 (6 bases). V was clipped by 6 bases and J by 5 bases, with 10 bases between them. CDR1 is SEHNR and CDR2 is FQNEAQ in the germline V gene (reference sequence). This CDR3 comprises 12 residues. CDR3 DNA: TGTGCCAGCAGTTTCGGACAGTATGGCTACACCTTC. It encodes CASSFGQYGYTF.

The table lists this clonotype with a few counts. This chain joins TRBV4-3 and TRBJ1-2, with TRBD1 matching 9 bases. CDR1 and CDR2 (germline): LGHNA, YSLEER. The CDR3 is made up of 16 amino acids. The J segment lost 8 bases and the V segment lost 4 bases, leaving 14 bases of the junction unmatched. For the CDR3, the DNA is TGCGCCAGCAGCCGGACAGATCCGGGACAGGGCGGCGGCTACACCTTC. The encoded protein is CASSRTDPGQGGGYTF.

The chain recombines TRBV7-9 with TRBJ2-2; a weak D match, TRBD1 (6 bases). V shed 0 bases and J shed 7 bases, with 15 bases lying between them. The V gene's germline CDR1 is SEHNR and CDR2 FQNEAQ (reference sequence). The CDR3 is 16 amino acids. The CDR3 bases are TGTGCCAGCAGCTTAGCTGGCAGGGGAGTTCACGGGGAGCTGTTTTTT. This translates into CASSLAGRGVHGELFF.